Listed below are T cell receptor beta chains from one sample, sequenced in a study of blood T cell repertoires in COVID-19. Only in-frame clones appear in the TCRdb table, and some are missing; sequencing was by immunoSEQ multiplex PCR. The table records about 220,000 clones, around 75% of them present only once. Sequencing was done on a sample of peripheral blood. Receptors were obtained from a human donor in a cohort sampled during active COVID-19. Each CDR3 is given with its conserved first and last residue. A D gene is named only where the DNA matches it firmly. Clone size is shown for a subset of rows, as once, few, many or a class of expanded clone.

TGTGCCAGCAGTTTGGAGGGCCATACCGGGGAGCTGTTTTTT CASSLEGHTGELFF NA NA TRBJ2-2 TRBV27 14
TGTGCCAGTAGTCCCCCCCCGTACAATGAGCAGTTCTTC CASSPPPYNEQFF NA NA TRBJ2-1 TRBV19 13
TGTGCCAGCAGCGATAGCGGGAGGGCCGGACTTTCTGGGGCCAACGTCCTGACTTTC CASSDSGRAGLSGANVLTF TRBD2 NA TRBJ2-6 TRBV7-9 19
TGTGCCACCTTGACAGGGAGCTCCTACGAGCAGTACTTC CATLTGSSYEQYF TRBD1 NA TRBJ2-7 TRBV28 13
TGTGCCAGCAGTCCCCAGGGCCGAATGAACACTGAAGCTTTCTTT CASSPQGRMNTEAFF NA NA TRBJ1-1 TRBV6-6 15
TGTGCCAGCAGCGCGGGACACACTGGAAACACCATATATTTT CASSAGHTGNTIYF NA NA TRBJ1-3 TRBV9 14
TGCGCCAGCAGTTACCTCCGGGACAGCCTAGCGGGAGGGCCTCGGTACATTCAGTACTTC CASSYLRDSLAGGPRYIQYF TRBD2 NA TRBJ2-4 TRBV10-2 20
TGTGCCAGCAGCGTAGATACGGGCCAAGAGACCCAGTACTTC CASSVDTGQETQYF NA NA TRBJ2-5 TRBV9 14
TGTGCCAGCAGCTTATCACAGGGATCCTGGGATACGCAGTATTTT CASSLSQGSWDTQYF NA NA TRBJ2-3 TRBV7-2 15
TGTGCCAGCAGCCAATACACTAGCCAGCAGTACTTC CASSQYTSQQYF NA NA TRBJ2-7 TRBV4-2 12
TGTGCCAGCAGTCAGACTAGCGGGTACTACAATGAGCAGTTCTTC CASSQTSGYYNEQFF TRBD2 many TRBJ2-1 TRBV27 15
TGCGCCAGCAGCTTGGGACTAGCGGCGATCTACGAGCAGTACTTC CASSLGLAAIYEQYF TRBD2 few TRBJ2-7 TRBV5-1 15
TGTGCCAGCTCACCGTTTTCGGACAGGGCCTACGAGCAGTACTTC CASSPFSDRAYEQYF TRBD1 NA TRBJ2-7 TRBV18 15
TGCGCCAGCAGCCAAGTTTCCGACCCGGAGAGAAACTATGGCTACACCTTC CASSQVSDPERNYGYTF NA NA TRBJ1-2 TRBV4-1 17
TGCGCCAGCAGCCAACAGACAGGGGGCTGGTACGAGCAGTACTTC CASSQQTGGWYEQYF TRBD1 once TRBJ2-7 TRBV4-3 15
TGCGCCAGCAGCTTGTTGGCAGGAAACACTGAAGCTTTCTTT CASSLLAGNTEAFF NA once TRBJ1-1 TRBV5-1 14
TGTGCCAGCAGTTACGGGCGGGTCAGGGGAAATTCACCCCTCCACTTT CASSYGRVRGNSPLHF NA NA TRBJ1-6 TRBV6-5 16
TGTGCCAGCAGCTCGACAGGAATAGGCTACGAGCAGTACTTC CASSSTGIGYEQYF NA NA TRBJ2-7 TRBV27 14
TGTGCCAGCAGTTTAGGAAAGGGGGCTGAAGCTTTCTTT CASSLGKGAEAFF NA NA TRBJ1-1 TRBV12-3/TRBV12-4 13
TGTGCCAGCAGCAGGGGTTACAGTAGCACAGATACGCAGTATTTT CASSRGYSSTDTQYF NA NA TRBJ2-3 TRBV6-5 15
TGTGCCACATCAAGCGGACCCCCGGGAGAGCAGTACTTC CATSSGPPGEQYF NA NA TRBJ2-7 TRBV7-2 13
TGTGCCAGCAGCCCAGGACTAGATTACAATGAGCAGTTCTTC CASSPGLDYNEQFF TRBD2 NA TRBJ2-1 TRBV7-2 14
TGTGCCTGGAGTCCTCGGGACAATGAGCAGTTCTTC CAWSPRDNEQFF NA NA TRBJ2-1 TRBV30 12
TGCAGCGTCCCTGGGCCAGCCGATGGTTCGTACACCTTC CSVPGPADGSYTF NA NA TRBJ1-2 TRBV29-1 13
TGTGCCAGCAGCCAGGGACTGAACACCGGGGAGCTGTTTTTT CASSQGLNTGELFF NA once TRBJ2-2 TRBV11-3 14
TGTGCCAGCAGTTTATCCCCGGCGGGGAACTATGGCTACACCTTC CASSLSPAGNYGYTF NA NA TRBJ1-2 TRBV27 15